A single sample is the source of the 12 T cell receptor beta chains below, sequenced in a study of Ad26.COV2.S vaccination and SARS-CoV-2 variants (TCRdb year 2021). Libraries were prepared through the immunoSEQ multiplex PCR assay. TCRdb obtained this table from immuneACCESS and retained in-frame rearrangements with V and J assigned. These tables miss some clones; where compared with another copy, unresolved V genes account for less than half of the shortfall, and the remainder is unexplained. Recorded for this sample are about 260,000 clones; around 85% of them occurred a single time. Jointly, the top ten make up roughly 3% of the sample. Explained via the paper, the treatment or condition label denotes: 15 to 20 received Ad26.COV2.S at low or high dose, single or two shots; roughly five received placebo; per-sample allocation not given. For vaccine and placebo recipients, the sequenced repertoires came from samples collected on day 63 after the first injection.

The material was peripheral blood, obtained in a trial of Ad26.COV2.S vaccine versus placebo. These receptor sequences come from a person aged 18-65 years who received the Ad26.COV2.S COVID-19 vaccine or a placebo.

The genes are TRBV9 and TRBJ2-5, with 10 bases identical to TRBD1. The CDR3 has 16 amino acids. Trimming at V came to 4 bases and at J to 3 bases, leaving 9 bases not matched to a gene. The V gene's germline CDR1 is SGDLS and CDR2 YYNGEE. The CDR3 spells CASSRDRGLTKETQYF. The CDR3 nucleotides read TGTGCCAGCAGCCGAGACAGGGGGCTCACCAAAGAGACCCAGTACTTC.

The table lists this clone with a count of one. The V call is TRBV20-1, the J call TRBJ2-1; unclear D gene. CDR3 length equals 11 residues. The V end was cut by 5 bases, the J end by 4 bases, with 6 bases between. Germline CDR1 is DFQATT and CDR2 is SNEGSKA (reference sequence). CDR3 protein: CSAPKYNEQFF. In nucleotides, the CDR3 is TGCAGTGCTCCAAAGTACAATGAGCAGTTCTTC.

The CDR3 sequence is CASSPGTASGNTIYF. The DNA of the CDR3 is TGTGCCAGCAGCCCGGGGACCGCCTCTGGAAACACCATATATTTT. This chain connects TRBV5-4 to TRBJ1-3, with D perhaps matching TRBD1 (5 bases). The CDR3 extends over 15 amino acids. The ends were cut back, 4 bases at V and 0 bases at J, with 11 bases in the middle. Germline loops: CDR1 SGHNT, CDR2 YYREEE (reference sequence).

This chain uses TRBV20-1 with TRBJ2-7; unclear D gene. Germline CDR1 reads DFQATT; CDR2 reads SNEGSKA (reference sequence). V was shortened by 5 bases and J by 0 bases, with 5 bases between the two germline ends. This CDR3 is built from 11 residues. The CDR3 sequence is CSAEASYEQYF. For the CDR3, the DNA is TGCAGTGCTGAGGCCTCCTACGAGCAGTACTTC.

The chain has TRBV7-2 and TRBJ2-5; D unresolved. CDR3 length: 12 amino acids. Germline-derived CDR1 and CDR2 are SGHTA and FQGNSA. V shed 4 bases and J shed 2 bases, with 5 bases lying between them. The CDR3 nucleotides read TGTGCCAGCAGCTGGTCGCAAGAGACCCAGTACTTC. Translating it yields CASSWSQETQYF.

The chain recombines TRBV11-2 with TRBJ2-7, with TRBD2 identical over 10 bases. This CDR3 is 15 amino acids long. With V trimmed by 1 base and J by 2 bases, 2 bases remained unmatched. CDR1 is SGHAT and CDR2 is FQNNGV in the germline V gene. CDR3 protein: CASSLGLAGPYEQYV. As DNA, the CDR3 is TGTGCCAGCAGCTTAGGACTAGCGGGCCCCTACGAGCAGTACGTC.

The chain is built from TRBV6-4 and TRBJ2-2; 9 nucleotides match TRBD2. This CDR3 has 13 residues. V lost 5 bases and J lost 8; bases outside the gene matches: 3. CDR1 MRHNA and CDR2 SNTAGT come from the germline V gene. In nucleotides, the CDR3 is TGTGCCAGCAGTCAAGGACTAGCGGGGGAGCTGTTTTTT. It specifies CASSQGLAGELFF.

The chain uses TRBV18 and TRBJ2-3, with D unresolved. This CDR3 is 15 amino acids long. Germline lookup yields CDR1 KGHSH and CDR2 LQKENI. V was trimmed by 2 bases and J by 1 base, leaving 10 bases between them. The CDR3 loop is CASSPSTHGTDTQYF. In DNA form, the CDR3 reads TGTGCCAGCTCACCAAGTACACACGGCACAGATACGCAGTATTTT.

To note about this clone: A junction end diverges from the germline sequence, so it may reflect a read error. This sequence joins TRBV24-1 and TRBJ2-5, with 7 bases identical to TRBD2. The CDR3 totals 15 residues. CDR1 is KGHDR, CDR2 SFDVKD, per germline. The DNA for the CDR3 is TGTGCCACCAGCGATTGGCCTAGCGGCCAAGAGACCCAGTACTTC. It translates to CATSDWPSGQETQYF.

The chain combines TRBV7-2 with TRBJ2-5; 8 bases agree with TRBD1. Germline CDR1 and CDR2: SGHTA and FQGNSA. The CDR3 runs to 16 residues. Trimming cost V 1 base and J 5 bases; bases outside gene matches: 9. The CDR3 protein is CASSLGQGASGETQYF. In nucleotides, the CDR3 is TGTGCCAGCAGCTTAGGTCAGGGGGCCTCGGGGGAGACCCAGTACTTC. The full variable domain, its missing parts supplied by reference TRBV7-2 and TRBJ2-5, is GAGVSQSPSNKVTEKGKDVELRCDPISGHTALYWYRQSLGQGLEFLIYFQGNSAPDKSGLPSDRFSAERTGGSVSTLTIQRTQQEDSAVYLCASSLGQGASGETQYFGPGTRLLVL.

The V gene is TRBV6-5, the J gene TRBJ2-7; the match to TRBD1 covers 8 bases. There are 12 residues in the CDR3. CDR1 and CDR2 from the germline V gene are MNHEY and SVGAGI. The J segment lost 5 bases and the V segment lost 10 bases, leaving 7 bases of the junction unmatched. CDR3 sequence (DNA): TGTGCCACCCAGGGGGCTGGTAACGAGCAGTACTTC. This codes for CATQGAGNEQYF.

The V gene is TRBV18, the J gene TRBJ1-1, with D perhaps TRBD1 (5 bases). Trimming shortened V by 0 bases and J by 2 bases, and 16 bases separated the two germline ends. The CDR3 sequence is 17 residues long. Germline values: CDR1 KGHSH, CDR2 LQKENI. This chain's CDR3 is CASSPPGRELINTEAFF. In nucleotides, the CDR3 is TGTGCCAGCTCACCACCGGGCAGGGAGTTGATAAACACTGAAGCTTTCTTT. Based on the CDR3 plus reference TRBV18 and TRBJ1-1, the full variable domain is NAGVMQNPRHLVRRRGQEARLRCSPMKGHSHVYWYRQLPEEGLKFMVYLQKENIIDESGMPKERFSAEFPKEGPSILRIQQVVRGDSAAYFCASSPPGRELINTEAFFGQGTRLTVV.